This T cell receptor (beta chain) came from a study of control samples from healthy donors and cancer patients. The CDR3 extends over 15 amino acids. CDR1 SGHTA and CDR2 FQGNSA come from the germline V gene. Trimming removed 7 bases at V and 0 bases at J, with 10 bases between. Assay: immunoSEQ multiplex PCR; the TCRdb copy retains only in-frame clones and omits some. The sample lists about 150,000 clones, 93% occurring once. Sequenced: blood. This receptor was identified in a man aged 18 to 29 in good health. The genes are TRBV7-2 and TRBJ1-6; unclear D gene. CDR3: CASNLSRSYNSPLHF. For the CDR3, the DNA is TGTGCCAGCAACCTAAGCCGCTCCTATAATTCACCCCTCCACTTT.